The T cell receptor (beta chain) described here comes from a study of PD-1 blockade in classical Hodgkin lymphoma. Using immunoSEQ multiplex PCR, the repertoire was profiled, and TCRdb retains in-frame clones only, with some absent. The table includes about 17,000 clones, around 90% detected once. Worth noting for this clone: What it recognizes is unknown. This CDR3 is also generated by other DNA sequences in the sample.

Time point specified: newly diagnosed, previously untreated cHL patient sample. A comparison was provided by newly diagnosed, untreated classical Hodgkin lymphoma PBMCs. Study conclusions and caveats: Nothing has yet pinned down what causes the repertoire differences, possibly disease activity or prior therapy.

From germline, CDR1 is GTSNPN and CDR2 SVGIG (reference sequence). This CDR3 is built from 16 residues. Unmatched junction bases numbered 9, after V lost 0 bases and J lost 4 bases. Sample: peripheral blood mononuclear cells (PBMCs). This receptor was identified in a human donor with classical Hodgkin lymphoma. The chain uses TRBV30 and TRBJ2-1; 7 bases align to TRBD2. The CDR3 nucleotides read TGTGCCTGGAGTGTAGGGTCCAGCGGGGCGTACAATGAGCAGTTCTTC. This encodes CAWSVGSSGAYNEQFF.